This T cell receptor (beta chain) is drawn from a study of cytomegalovirus exposure and HLA in healthy donors (dated by TCRdb to 2016 to 2017). Study-wide context: An earlier analysis of approximately 590 of the donors reported 250 to 350 Gb of sequence data and roughly 110 million unique TCR beta sequences from about 180 million T cells. Roughly 310 gigabases of sequencing data and around 87 million unique TCR sequences were included in an early release covering around 600 HLA-typed donors. The genetic ancestry cluster associated with self-reported Caucasian donors included 81% of the roughly 360 genotyped donors. The study was designed to test whether signatures of past pathogen exposure could be identified by cataloging public T cell receptors. The study profiled the T cell repertoires of under 700 subjects by immunosequencing and related them to cytomegalovirus serostatus. Besides the first cohort of roughly 660 subjects, a separate validation cohort made up of 120 different subjects was used. To predict cytomegalovirus infection status, the study brought together high-throughput TCR immunosequencing, statistical association of individual TCRs with disease status, and machine learning. In a later analysis, previously published TCR beta repertoires from 550 to 750 donors were re-analyzed and high-resolution HLA genotyping was added so that TCR occurrence patterns could be studied. Rather than drawing on any new phenotypic data, the later analysis identified candidate immune exposures from TCR beta sequences and the way those sequences occurred across donors. An earlier analysis of fewer than 750 of the donors used high-throughput TCR beta sequencing to judge whether each TCR beta V gene segment behaved as functional or pseudogenic. Donor age, sex, ethnicity and CMV serostatus were compiled alongside the repertoire data. Genome-wide SNP genotypes for about 55% of the roughly 670 donors were used in a later genetic analysis, which treated that subset as a discovery cohort. All discovery cohort repertoires had been generated using a single sequencing platform. Class I and class II HLA loci were covered by the typing at four-digit resolution. The number of typed donors differed by locus: roughly 629-640 for A, B, C, DRB1 and DQB1; 500 to 550 for DQA1; around 610 for DPA1; and around 470 for DPB1. About five DR-DQ haplotypes were treated as single units for association and clustering because of strong linkage in the cohort. Among about 400 genotyped donors of the cohort, an average of approximately 240,000 unique TCR beta nucleotide sequences was sequenced per donor, of which about 19% were non-productive.

Comment on this clone: The antigen this receptor binds is unknown. No qualities accompany the bases; no much larger clone lies one base away.

The library was made by the immunoSEQ multiplex PCR assay. For the multiplex PCR, a mixture combining 60 forward primers for TCR Vbeta segments and 13 reverse primers for TCR Jbeta segments was used. The CDR3 region of rearranged TCR beta genes was amplified from genomic DNA by a multiplex PCR assay. On the Illumina HiSeq System, the amplified TCR beta libraries were sequenced as 87-base-pair reads. From the authors' description of their analysis: A later analysis tallied 75 million to 95 million unique TCR beta chains across the 650 to 750 repertoires, and about 10 million of those chains were shared by two or more donors. Raw reads were error-corrected and collapsed into unique sequences with a nearest-neighbor algorithm that merged closely related sequences to remove PCR and sequencing errors. V, D and J gene segments were assigned by aligning CDR3 sequences to IMGT reference sequences. For a sequence to be retained, a match of at least six nucleotides to both a V gene segment and a J gene segment was required. A rearrangement was called productive if the CDR3 had no stop codons and remained in frame with V and J, and every other rearrangement was called non-productive. Following IMGT convention, CDR3 was defined as the stretch from the second conserved V-encoded cysteine up to the conserved J-encoded phenylalanine. In an earlier analysis of approximately 500 of the donors, sequences lacking an unambiguous match to a single V gene segment were excluded. In an earlier analysis of several hundred of the donors, V segments were called functional above 56.7% productive rearrangements and were called segregating when the between-donor standard deviation exceeded 5%. A statistical classification framework was built for diagnosing cytomegalovirus status from the catalog of TCR beta chain sequences. A later analysis assigned V and J genes by comparing TCR nucleotide sequences with IMGT/GENE-DB human TR gene sequences. Using the TCRdist pipeline, a later analysis assigned CDR3 sequences along with most-parsimonious VDJ recombination scenarios. A later analysis defined each TCR beta chain by its CDR3 amino acid sequence plus V-gene family, and excluded reads lacking a unique V-gene family. In a later analysis, 450 to 600 highly shared, low-generation-probability nucleotide sequences were removed to address suspected cross-contamination and a sequencing artifact. In a later analysis, a clonal expansion index for each public chain was calculated from normalized within-repertoire ranks of inferred template counts. A later analysis computed generation probabilities with a VDJ recombination model fitted to out-of-frame rearrangements, and checked the results against IGoR. A later analysis scored TCR-TCR, TCR-HLA and TCR-CMV co-occurrence with hypergeometric tests, applying a repertoire-size bias correction to TCR pairs. A later analysis estimated false discovery rates by permuting HLA or CMV assignments 20 times. In a later analysis, co-occurring TCRs were grouped using DBSCAN, and TCRdist sequence similarity was added for clustering within HLA-allele-positive subsets. For co-occurrence clustering, repertoires with fewer than 30,000 or more than 120,000 public chains were excluded, along with roughly five repertoires with anomalous nucleotide sharing. What TCRdb holds here is the immuneACCESS table cut down to in-frame rearrangements. Part of the clones is not present; checked against another copy, under half of the missing clones reflect an unresolved V gene, and the others are unexplained. The V and J calls and clone size are taken from that table; D and trimming were inferred from the DNA. The sample profile shows around 180,000 clones; about 80% of them were found once. The ten largest clones add up to approximately 2% of the sample.

What the study reported, not specific to this receptor: In the study, approximately 160 TCR beta chains were listed as associated with cytomegalovirus. The authors suggested that the approach could potentially be extended to other disease states and immunological phenotypes. In an earlier analysis of around 600 of the donors, most TCR beta V segments appeared in productive rearrangements about 87% or about 30% of the time, broadly matching IMGT annotations. A later analysis associated some 17,000 TCR beta sequences with specific HLA alleles at a false discovery rate of 0.05. In a later genetic analysis, a missense DCLRE1C variant was associated with V-gene and J-gene trimming of TCR beta chains, and the association was replicated in an independent cohort. Because HLA typing was missing for some donors at each locus, association tests included only the typed subset. Most TCR sequences were seen in very few donors, while some public TCRs were found in many individuals. In a later analysis, the rate of TCR association differed among HLA loci, with DRB1 alleles having the most associated TCRs and HLA-C alleles having the fewest. The classifier was reported to diagnose cytomegalovirus status with high specificity and sensitivity in both the original cohort and the validation cohort. Approximately 18 rarely observed V segments, including chromosome 9 orphons, were excluded from the earlier analysis of a few hundred of the donors because counts were too low. In a later analysis, HLA-associated TCR beta chains showed more clonal expansion and lower generation probabilities than non-associated chains that were equally common. Only TCR beta chains were sequenced in this cohort, and the absence of alpha or paired-chain data limited detectable features. A few of the identified cytomegalovirus-associated TCR beta chains were confirmed in vitro to be specific for cytomegalovirus antigens. A group of highly shared sequence variants was considered likely to be a technical artifact of the sequencing pipeline. Correlated functional status among segregating V segments might reflect linkage disequilibrium, but an unknown experimental factor could not be ruled out. A further reported finding was that TCR beta sequences accurately predicted the HLA-A and HLA-B alleles for most subjects in the first cohort. Strong co-occurrence of HLA alleles, especially DR and DQ, made assigning TCR associations to individual alleles difficult. According to a later genetic analysis, donors in an Asian-associated ancestry cluster had fewer N-insertions in productive TCRs than the approximately 690-donor mean. For the cohort, immune exposure information was limited to CMV serostatus. Sequencing depth was assumed to be roughly uniform across donors in the presence/absence analyses, though that assumption may not hold. According to a later analysis, parvovirus B19, influenza, CMV and Epstein-Barr virus appeared linked to several top co-occurrence clusters. In a later analysis, most CMV-associated TCR beta chains were found to appear HLA-restricted, with HLA associations seemingly driven largely by CMV exposure.

The cohort comprised 670 or so healthy bone marrow donors. At the time of sampling, every cohort member was nominally healthy, though immune exposures that went unrecorded were likely present. The donor tested CMV seropositive and was one of the 289 seropositive cohort members. A peripheral blood sample was provided by each donor, and peripheral blood mononuclear cells were used for TCR beta sequencing. Genomic DNA extraction from the blood cell samples was performed with the Qiagen DNeasy Blood Extraction Kit. This receptor was taken from a woman under 30 in good health and CMV-seropositive. Material for sequencing was PBMCs.

In nucleotide form, the sequence is TGTGCCAGCAGCCCAGAGGGGACTAGCGGGGGGATAATCACAGATACGCAGTATTTT. This yields the protein CASSPEGTSGGIITDTQYF. The rearranged segments are TRBV4-2 and TRBJ2-3; a stretch of 15 junction bases matches TRBD2. CDR3 length: 19 amino acids, cysteine to phenylalanine. The sequence is cut down to CDR3 DNA, 57 bases in frame from base 1. Trimming removed 4 bases from V and 2 bases from J; the gene matches leave 10 bases unexplained. Taken from the germline V gene, the CDR1 and CDR2 loops are LGHNA and YNFKEQ.